This T cell receptor beta chain is from a study of CD8+ T cells in alopecia areata. Notes on the study in general: Scalp clonality and expanded CD8+ clones among the top 100 showed significant decreases with tofacitinib.

RNA was extracted and reverse transcribed into cDNA as the sequencing template. Using immunoSEQ multiplex PCR, the repertoire was profiled, and TCRdb retains in-frame clones only, with some absent. Of fewer than 250,000 clones listed, 40% to 55% are singletons. For this clone: Its matching antigen is unknown.

Treatment specified: oral pan-JAK inhibitor, 5-10 mg twice daily. This CDR3 contains 15 residues. Looked up from germline, CDR1 is GTSNPN and CDR2 is SVGIG (reference sequence). V was pared by 0 bases and J by 4 bases, with 7 bases of the junction left unmatched. The J gene is TRBJ2-7, the V gene TRBV30; 9 nucleotides match TRBD2. The receptor's source is a human donor with alopecia areata. The specimen was CD4+ T cells sorted from blood, collected at approximately week 37, from a patient treated with tofacitinib. CDR3 DNA: TGTGCCTGGAGTGTGGGGCTAGCGGGATTATACGAGCAGTACTTC. Its translation: CAWSVGLAGLYEQYF.